The next 16 T cell receptor beta chains were all read from a single sample in a study of blood T cell repertoires in COVID-19. Measured with immunoSEQ multiplex PCR; TCRdb has only the in-frame clones, and not every one. The sample shows roughly 400,000 clones, 80% to 90% of them seen only once. Sequencing used PBMCs or T cells enriched from blood (not recorded which). These receptors all stem from a man younger than 40 who had recovered from COVID-19.

The V call is TRBV28, the J call TRBJ2-2, with TRBD1 matching 8 bases. Germline CDR1 reads MDHEN; CDR2 reads SYDVKM. Trimming took 6 bases from V and 4 from J; bases not matched to a gene: 4. The CDR3 is 14 residues long. CDR3 sequence (DNA): TGTGCCAGCAGAAAAACAGGGGGCACCGGGGAGCTGTTTTTT. This encodes CASRKTGGTGELFF.

This chain uses TRBV7-9 with TRBJ1-1; possible D gene TRBD1, 5 bases. The CDR3 runs to 14 residues. V was trimmed by 3 bases and J by 4 bases, leaving 12 bases between them. CDR1 SEHNR and CDR2 FQNEAQ come from the germline V gene (reference sequence). CDR3 region: CASSFTTGITEAFF. CDR3 in DNA: TGTGCCAGCAGCTTCACTACAGGAATCACTGAAGCTTTCTTT. Combining the CDR3 with reference TRBV7-9 and TRBJ1-1 gives the whole variable domain DTGVSQNPRHKITKRGQNVTFRCDPISEHNRLYWYRQTLGQGPEFLTYFQNEAQLEKSRLLSDRFSAERPKGSFSTLEIQRTEQGDSAMYLCASSFTTGITEAFFGQGTRLTVV.

This chain joins TRBV24-1 and TRBJ2-5; 8 positions match TRBD2. With 4 bases clipped from V and 5 bases from J, the junction kept 8 bases outside the gene matches. The germline gives CDR1 KGHDR, CDR2 SFDVKD. CDR3 length: 15 residues. The CDR3 reads CATSDREGPAETQYF. The CDR3 DNA follows: TGTGCCACCAGTGACCGGGAGGGCCCGGCCGAGACCCAGTACTTC.

This clone has only a few counts. The chain combines TRBV5-1 with TRBJ2-7, with TRBD1 matching over 7 bases. CDR3 length equals 13 residues. CDR1 and CDR2 (germline): SGHRS, YFSETQ. V lost 4 bases and J lost 6; bases outside the gene matches: 7. The CDR3 region is CASSLGQVAEQYF. CDR3 DNA: TGCGCCAGCAGCCTCGGACAGGTTGCCGAGCAGTACTTC. Complete variable domain (other parts from reference TRBV5-1 and TRBJ2-7): KAGVTQTPRYLIKTRGQQVTLSCSPISGHRSVSWYQQTPGQGLQFLFEYFSETQRNKGNFPGRFSGRQFSNSRSEMNVSTLELGDSALYLCASSLGQVAEQYFGPGTRLTVT.

V and J are TRBV30 and TRBJ1-5; D unresolved. V lost 0 bases and J lost 4, with 7 bases in between. CDR3 length equals 13 residues. Germline V lookup: CDR1 GTSNPN, CDR2 SVGIG (reference sequence). As DNA, the CDR3 is TGTGCCTGGAGTGTGCGGATAAATCAGCCCCAGCATTTT. It encodes CAWSVRINQPQHF.

This clone is a singleton in its sample. V and J are TRBV28 and TRBJ1-1; possibly TRBD1 for D (6 bases). V shed 8 bases and J shed 6 bases, with 22 bases lying between them. This CDR3 is built from 15 residues. Per the germline V gene, CDR1 is MDHEN and CDR2 is SYDVKM. CDR3 DNA sequence: TGTGCCAGCGGAAACAGGGTCGGGGTTGAGGCTGAAGCTTTCTTT. Translating it yields CASGNRVGVEAEAFF.

This chain connects TRBV24-1 to TRBJ2-6, with D unclear. This CDR3 region has 18 residues. The germline CDR1 and CDR2 sequences are KGHDR and SFDVKD. V lost 1 base and J lost 0, with 12 bases in between. The CDR3 reads CATSDFPGISSGANVLTF. For the CDR3, the DNA is TGTGCCACCAGTGATTTCCCAGGAATCAGCTCTGGGGCCAACGTCCTGACTTTC.

The J gene is TRBJ2-1, the V gene TRBV7-2; 9 bases match TRBD2. Germline V gene lookup returns CDR1 SGHTA and CDR2 FQGNSA. CDR3 length equals 15 residues. The ends lost 2 bases at V and 3 bases at J; junction bases unmatched: 2. CDR3 in DNA: TGTGCCAGCAGCTTATGGCGGGAGGGCTACAATGAGCAGTTCTTC. Its protein product is CASSLWREGYNEQFF.

In nucleotides, the CDR3 is TGTGCCAGCAACGACCCGGGACAGGGTCCAGATACGCAGTATTTT. Protein product: CASNDPGQGPDTQYF. The chain employs TRBV3-1 (or the pseudogene TRBV3-2) and TRBJ2-3, with 9 bases aligning to TRBD1. The CDR3 has 15 amino acids. Germline V lookup: CDR1 LGHDT, CDR2 YNNKEL (reference sequence). V lost 7 bases and J lost 4; bases outside the gene matches: 9.

The chain is built from TRBV5-1 and TRBJ2-4, with 12 positions matching TRBD2. Trimming at V came to 3 bases and at J to 10 bases, leaving 17 bases not matched to a gene. Germline-derived CDR1 and CDR2 are SGHRS and YFSETQ. The CDR3 has 18 amino acids. CDR3 sequence: CASSSPKVLAGGDGIQYF. CDR3 DNA: TGCGCCAGCAGCTCACCAAAAGTTCTAGCGGGAGGGGATGGGATTCAGTACTTC.

The chain joins TRBV19 to TRBJ2-7; D might be TRBD2 (6 bases). The ends were cut back, 5 bases at V and 4 bases at J, with 18 bases in the middle. CDR1 is LNHDA, CDR2 SQIVND, per germline (reference sequence). The CDR3 runs to 15 residues. The CDR3 protein is CASSRRSPGGYEQYF. CDR3 nucleotide sequence: TGTGCCAGTAGTCGACGTTCTCCCGGGGGATACGAGCAGTACTTC.

The chain links TRBV5-8 to TRBJ1-2; TRBD1 matches at 8 bases. Germline V lookup: CDR1 SGHTS, CDR2 YDEGEE. Trimming cost V 4 bases and J 4 bases; bases outside gene matches: 6. The CDR3 extends over 14 amino acids. CDR3 coding DNA: TGTGCCAGCAGCCGGACAGGGAGCCTCTATGGCTACACCTTC. It is translated as CASSRTGSLYGYTF.

This sequence joins TRBV24-1 and TRBJ2-1; 8 bases map to TRBD2. The ends lost 1 base at V and 5 bases at J; junction bases unmatched: 3. The CDR3 is 15 residues long. CDR1 KGHDR and CDR2 SFDVKD come from the germline V gene. The CDR3 bases are TGTGCCACCAGTGATTTCCGAGCGGGGGACAATGAGCAGTTCTTC. Translation gives CATSDFRAGDNEQFF.

The gene calls are TRBV4-1 and TRBJ2-1; the D gene is possibly TRBD2 (6 bases). This CDR3 spans 14 amino acids. Trimming stripped 3 bases from V and 6 bases from J, with 12 bases between. The germline V gene encodes CDR1 MGHRA and CDR2 YSYEKL. The CDR3 bases are TGCGCCAGCAGCCATATGAGGGGAGGCAATGAGCAGTTCTTC. Protein sequence: CASSHMRGGNEQFF.

The chain has TRBV10-1 and TRBJ2-3, with 8 bases matching TRBD2. The CDR3 consists of 17 residues. In germline, CDR1 is WNHNN, CDR2 SYGVQD (reference sequence). The V and J ends lost 0 bases and 4 bases, in that order; junction bases with no gene match: 9. The CDR3 region is CASSESLAPGRADTQYF. As DNA, the CDR3 is TGCGCCAGCAGTGAGTCTTTAGCTCCCGGGAGGGCAGATACGCAGTATTTT.

The count of this clone is one. The chain carries TRBV18 and TRBJ1-1, with D tentatively TRBD1 (5 bases). This CDR3 is 13 amino acids long. The germline CDR1 and CDR2 sequences are KGHSH and LQKENI. Trimming cost V 8 bases and J 3 bases, with 13 bases left between them. In nucleotides, the CDR3 is TGTGCCAGCACGTCGGGGGGGGACACTGAAGCTTTCTTT. Translation: CASTSGGDTEAFF.